One and the same sample provided the 10 T cell receptor beta chains below, sequenced in a study of circulating CD8 cells and anti-PD-1 response in melanoma. The QIAseq Immune Repertoire TCR panel built the libraries from around 15 ng of total RNA. TCRdb independently ran MiXCR on the reads; one entry per CDR3 protein. Found here are about 420 distinct CDR3 sequences, around 7% of them singletons; the top ten hold under 70%. From live CD3+CD8+TCRalphabeta+ cells, four PD-1 and/or TIGIT subsets were sorted. The material sequenced was CD8+ T cells from PBMCs, taken at baseline or after one month of anti-PD-1 therapy (not recorded which). Receptor source: a human donor with melanoma.

This clonotype is judged medium-sized. The chain couples TRBV20-1 to TRBJ2-7, with a possible D match to TRBD1 (5 bases). Germline CDR1 reads DFQATT; CDR2 reads SNEGSKA (reference sequence). The CDR3 extends over 15 amino acids. Trimming stripped 2 bases from V and 2 bases from J, with 16 bases between. CDR3 sequence: CSARPTDILTYEQYF. CDR3 in DNA: TGCAGTGCTAGACCCACGGACATACTAACCTACGAGCAGTACTTC.

By sample share, this clonotype is medium-sized. The chain has TRBV25-1 and TRBJ2-1; D unclear. This CDR3 has 13 amino acids. V shed 3 bases and J shed 7 bases, with 10 bases lying between them. CDR1 and CDR2 from the germline V gene are MGHDK and SYGVNS. The CDR3 reads CASSDYVGNEQFF. CDR3 DNA sequence: TGTGCCAGCAGTGACTACGTTGGAAATGAGCAGTTCTTC.

Relative to its sample, this clonotype is large. The chain has TRBV2 and TRBJ2-6, with no clear D. The ends were cut back, 2 bases at V and 8 bases at J, with 7 bases in the middle. This CDR3 region has 13 residues. Germline V gene sequence: CDR1 SNHLY, CDR2 FYNNEI. The CDR3 sequence is CASSETSTNVLTF. Written as DNA, the CDR3 is TGTGCCAGCAGTGAAACGTCGACCAACGTCCTGACTTTC.

This clonotype qualifies as medium-sized. V usage is TRBV9 and J usage is TRBJ1-5; 9 nucleotides line up with TRBD1. Germline V gene sequence: CDR1 SGDLS, CDR2 YYNGEE. J gave up 0 bases and V 7 bases, and 2 bases lay outside the gene matches. CDR3 length: 14 amino acids. The CDR3 DNA sequence: TGTGCCAGCGGGACAGGGTATAGCAATCAGCCCCAGCATTTT. This translates into CASGTGYSNQPQHF.

This clonotype is medium-sized (0.01 to 0.1%) by share. CDR3 nucleotide sequence: TGTGCCAGTAGTGTGGGGTCAGGCGAAAAACTGTTTTTT. This codes for CASSVGSGEKLFF. V is TRBV19 and J is TRBJ1-4; D is unclear. Trimming removed 5 bases at V and 8 bases at J, with 12 bases between. The CDR3 has 13 residues. Germline-derived CDR1 and CDR2 are LNHDA and SQIVND (reference sequence).

Points on this clonotype: One junction end disagrees with the germline gene, perhaps due to a read error. The chain is built from TRBV7-2 and TRBJ1-1; D gene unclear. The germline CDR1 and CDR2 sequences are SGHTA and FQGNSA. This CDR3 has 14 residues. The DNA of the CDR3 is TGTGCCGGCAGCACGACACCATACCCCACTGAAGCTTTCTTT. It yields the protein CAGSTTPYPTEAFF.

This clonotype rates as medium-sized. The rearrangement uses TRBV27 and TRBJ2-6, with D perhaps TRBD1 (5 bases). The CDR3 extends over 15 amino acids. In germline, CDR1 is MNHEY, CDR2 SMNVEV (reference sequence). Trimming shortened V by 1 base and J by 2 bases, and 6 bases separated the two germline ends. Here the CDR3 reads CASSLFRAGANVLTF. The CDR3 nucleotides are TGTGCCAGCAGTTTATTCAGGGCTGGGGCCAACGTCCTGACTTTC.

This clonotype ranks as medium-sized. This chain connects TRBV10-3 to TRBJ2-5; D is perhaps TRBD1 (6 bases). The CDR3 spans 14 residues. Trimming pared 2 bases from V and 3 bases from J, leaving 10 bases between. Germline V lookup: CDR1 ENHRY, CDR2 SYGVKD. This chain's CDR3 is CAISEQGKKETQYF. CDR3 nucleotides: TGTGCCATCAGTGAGCAGGGGAAAAAAGAGACCCAGTACTTC.

By proportion, this clonotype is hyperexpanded (1% or more). The chain has TRBV5-6 and TRBJ2-7; D remains unclear. The CDR3 runs to 15 residues. Trimming took off 1 base at V and 2 bases at J, with 13 bases between the two ends. Germline assignment: CDR1 SGHDT and CDR2 YYEEEE. CDR3 loop: CASSLSHVVAYEQYF. CDR3 bases: TGTGCCAGCAGCTTGTCCCATGTGGTAGCCTACGAGCAGTACTTC. The full variable domain, rest sourced from reference TRBV5-6 and TRBJ2-7, is DAGVTQSPTHLIKTRGQQVTLRCSPKSGHDTVSWYQQALGQGPQFIFQYYEEEERQRGNFPDRFSGHQFPNYSSELNVNALLLGDSALYLCASSLSHVVAYEQYFGPGTRLTVT.

This clonotype was picked up a small number of times. Germline and junction disagree at one end, which may indicate a read error. The chain carries TRBV12-3 or TRBV12-4 and TRBJ2-2; TRBD2 agrees at 10 bases. The CDR3 contains 15 residues. Here the CDR3 reads CASSPSGGAAGELLF. Here the CDR3 DNA reads TGTGCCAGCAGTCCAAGCGGGGGGGCGGCCGGGGAGCTGCTTTTT.